This is a list of T cell receptor beta chains from one sample in a study of blood T cell repertoires in COVID-19. TCRdb's table, derived via immunoSEQ multiplex PCR, lists solely in-frame clones and lacks some. The sample holds 250,000 or so clones, about 88% seen once. Specimen: peripheral blood. The receptors come from a woman aged 65 to 85 with active or convalescent COVID-19. CDR3s include the opening cysteine and the closing phenylalanine or tryptophan. D genes are given only for firm matches. Part of the rows lack a size; the others show once, few, many or a class for expanded clones.

v_gene,abundance,j_gene,len,d_gene,CDR3aa,CDR3nt
TRBV19,-,TRBJ1-4,16,-,CASSMPTVRGDEKLFF,TGTGCCAGTAGTATGCCCACCGTACGGGGGGATGAAAAACTGTTTTTT
TRBV3-1/TRBV3-2,-,TRBJ1-2,13,-,CASSVGRDYGYTF,TGTGCCAGCAGCGTAGGTCGGGACTATGGCTACACCTTC
TRBV3-1/TRBV3-2,-,TRBJ2-2,16,-,CASSQNRVSNTGELFF,TGTGCCAGCAGCCAAAACAGGGTTTCGAACACCGGGGAGCTGTTTTTT
TRBV6-5,-,TRBJ1-2,15,TRBD1,CASGPPGQPFDGYTF,TGTGCCAGCGGTCCACCGGGACAGCCATTTGATGGCTACACCTTC
TRBV28,-,TRBJ1-6,14,-,CASSAGVYNSPLHF,TGTGCCAGCAGTGCGGGGGTATATAATTCACCCCTCCACTTT
TRBV12-3/TRBV12-4,-,TRBJ2-6,13,-,CARGSSGANVLTF,TGTGCCAGGGGGAGCTCTGGGGCCAACGTCCTGACTTTC
TRBV3-1/TRBV3-2,few,TRBJ2-5,15,TRBD2,CASSQDWRGQETQYF,TGTGCCAGCAGCCAAGATTGGCGGGGGCAAGAGACCCAGTACTTC
TRBV7-8,-,TRBJ2-7,15,-,CASSLGRSGSYEQYF,TGTGCCAGCAGCTTAGGTCGCTCCGGTTCCTACGAGCAGTACTTC
TRBV10-1,-,TRBJ2-1,14,TRBD2,CASRTGLAGGEQFF,TGCGCCAGCAGGACGGGACTAGCCGGGGGGGAGCAGTTCTTC
TRBV27,few,TRBJ1-5,15,TRBD1,CASSLSGQGAMPQHF,TGTGCCAGCAGTTTATCGGGACAGGGGGCGATGCCCCAGCATTTT
TRBV4-3,-,TRBJ1-6,15,-,CASSQDGRDDSPLHF,TGCGCCAGCAGCCAAGACGGCAGGGATGATTCACCCCTCCACTTT
TRBV7-9,-,TRBJ1-6,12,-,CASSFGGSPLHF,TGTGCCAGCAGCTTCGGGGGTTCACCCCTCCACTTT
TRBV19,-,TRBJ2-7,17,-,CASSMDGSTGPSYEQYF,TGTGCCAGTAGTATGGATGGTTCCACAGGGCCCTCCTACGAGCAGTACTTC
TRBV27,-,TRBJ1-1,12,-,CASMGRRSEAFF,TGTGCCAGCATGGGCCGTCGGTCTGAAGCTTTCTTT
TRBV5-6,-,TRBJ1-2,17,-,CASSIDRSYEIFYGYTF,TGTGCCAGCAGCATCGACAGGTCCTACGAGATATTCTATGGCTACACCTTC
TRBV28,few,TRBJ2-3,15,-,CASSPTRRRSNTQYF,TGTGCCAGCAGCCCTACGAGGCGACGGAGCAATACGCAGTATTTT
TRBV6-5,-,TRBJ2-2,16,-,CASSYSGGPNTGELFF,TGTGCCAGCAGTTACTCTGGCGGGCCGAACACCGGGGAGCTGTTTTTT
TRBV6-5,-,TRBJ1-1,13,-,CASSYQGGTEAFF,TGTGCCAGCAGTTACCAGGGAGGGACTGAAGCTTTCTTT
TRBV14,-,TRBJ2-1,15,-,CASSQGTSLSNEQFF,TGTGCCAGCAGCCAAGGAACGAGTTTGAGTAATGAGCAGTTCTTC